The present T cell receptor beta chain was sequenced within a study of beta chain features in type 1 diabetes. Findings and caveats of the study: All four CD4+ subsets of Type 1 diabetes patients contained TCRB CDR3s that were moderately but significantly shorter. Researchers could not determine here whether HLA type influences TCRB rearrangement.

The germline gives CDR1 SQVTM, CDR2 ANQGSEA. This CDR3 is 12 amino acids long. V lost 5 bases and J 2 bases, leaving 10 bases between the germline ends. Approximately 0.11 L of blood, on average, came from one heparinised draw per donor. Markers CD45RO/CCR7/CD25/CD127/CD95/CD27 served to sort CD4+ naive, central memory, regulatory and stem cell-like memory cells. Sorted cells reached over 95% purity in every population. The entirety of the isolated RNA underwent reverse transcription, so expressed TCRB transcripts were sequenced. The assay was immunoSEQ multiplex PCR, and TCRdb's table has in-frame clones only and misses some. The data contain some 160,000 clones, around 9.7% of them singletons. Points on this clone: Its antigen is currently unknown.

The clonotype originates from a woman under 40 with type 1 diabetes. The J gene is TRBJ2-7, the V gene TRBV29-1, with a tentative D call TRBD2 (6 bases). Sequencing input: central memory CD4+ T cells from blood. CDR3 protein: CSVKRATYEQYF. In DNA form, the CDR3 reads TGCAGCGTTAAGCGGGCTACCTACGAGCAGTACTTC.